Shown below are 5 T cell receptor beta chains from a single sample sequenced in a study of blood T cell repertoires in COVID-19. Assay: immunoSEQ multiplex PCR; the TCRdb copy retains only in-frame clones and omits some. Of roughly 70,000 clones listed, 88% were seen once; the top ten hold around 1.3%. The sequencing sample was made of peripheral blood. The source of these receptors is a human donor in a cohort sampled during active COVID-19.

J is TRBJ2-5 and V is TRBV5-4; 11 positions agree with TRBD1. Germline CDR1 and CDR2: SGHNT and YYREEE (reference sequence). V shed 4 bases, J shed 0 bases, and the junction held 2 bases outside the gene matches. The length of the CDR3 is 15 residues. CDR3 bases: TGTGCCAGCAGCCGGGACAGGGGGAACCAAGAGACCCAGTACTTC. Its protein product is CASSRDRGNQETQYF. Full variable domain (rest looked up from reference TRBV5-4 and TRBJ2-5): ETGVTQSPTHLIKTRGQQVTLRCSSQSGHNTVSWYQQALGQGPQFIFQYYREEENGRGNFPPRFSGLQFPNYSSELNVNALELDDSALYLCASSRDRGNQETQYFGPGTRLLVL.

This clone was counted only a few times. V gene TRBV28 combines with J gene TRBJ1-4; no reliable D call. The V gene lost 8 bases and the J gene lost 3 bases, with 10 bases spanning the gap. There are 13 residues in the CDR3. Germline loops: CDR1 MDHEN, CDR2 SYDVKM. The CDR3 bases are TGTGCCAGCCGTCGAGCGGCTAATGAAAAACTGTTTTTT. This gives the protein CASRRAANEKLFF.

This clone was seen only once. CDR3 in amino acids: CASSSRDTFLYNSPLHF. CDR3 nucleotides: TGTGCCAGCAGCTCCCGGGACACGTTCCTCTATAATTCACCCCTCCACTTT. V usage is TRBV11-2 and J usage is TRBJ1-6; possibly TRBD1 for D (6 bases). Germline CDR1 reads SGHAT; CDR2 reads FQNNGV. The CDR3 spans 17 residues. V dropped 4 bases and J dropped 3 bases, with 16 bases sitting between them.

This rearrangement joins TRBV5-1 to TRBJ1-2; 8 positions match TRBD1. The CDR3 is 13 residues long. The trim removed 4 bases at V and 8 bases at J, leaving 7 bases unmatched. Germline lookup yields CDR1 SGHRS and CDR2 YFSETQ. CDR3 sequence: CASSQTGAGGYTF. DNA of the CDR3: TGCGCCAGCAGCCAGACAGGGGCGGGAGGCTACACCTTC.

V and J are TRBV7-8 and TRBJ1-6; 8 bases map to TRBD1. This CDR3 has 17 amino acids. The ends lost 5 bases at V and 4 bases at J; junction bases unmatched: 10. The germline V gene has CDR1 SGHVS and CDR2 FQNEAQ. This chain's CDR3 is CASSGQGSANYNSPLHF. In nucleotides, the CDR3 is TGTGCCAGCAGCGGACAGGGTAGCGCAAATTATAATTCACCCCTCCACTTT. Looking up the rest from reference TRBV7-8 and TRBJ1-6 gives the full variable domain: GAGVSQSPRYKVAKRGQDVALRCDPISGHVSLFWYQQALGQGPEFLTYFQNEAQLDKSGLPSDRFFAERPEGSVSTLKIQRTQQEDSAVYLCASSGQGSANYNSPLHFGNGTRLTVT.